The 30 T cell receptor beta chains below all came from one sample that was sequenced in a study of cytomegalovirus exposure and HLA in healthy donors. PCR amplification relied on 60 Vbeta primers (plus 13 Jbeta primers). Sequencing was performed with immunoSEQ multiplex PCR; in TCRdb, only in-frame clones are kept and a portion is missing. This sample has 150,000 or so clones; around 77% occur once, and the top ten carry about 1.6%. Sequenced: PBMCs. The origin of the receptors is a man aged 40-50 years in good health and CMV-seronegative.

This chain uses TRBV27 with TRBJ1-2; no clear D gene. CDR1 and CDR2 (germline): MNHEY, SMNVEV (reference sequence). V lost 5 bases and J 9 bases, leaving 13 bases between the germline ends. The CDR3 is 12 amino acids. CDR3 nucleotide sequence: TGTGCCAGCAGTCCCTCCCCGGGGAGCTACACCTTC. It yields the protein CASSPSPGSYTF.

This clone was recorded once. A junction end diverges from the germline sequence, so it may reflect a read error. The genes are TRBV5-1 and TRBJ1-5; TRBD1 agrees at 9 bases. The CDR3 runs 15 residues. The germline V gene has CDR1 SGHRS and CDR2 YFSETQ. The CDR3 region is CASSLAQGAYQPQHF. CDR3 in DNA: TGTGCCAGCAGCTTGGCACAGGGGGCGTATCAGCCCCAGCATTTT.

This clone was detected once. This chain uses TRBV9 with TRBJ2-2; TRBD1 matches 10 bases. V lost 2 bases to trimming and J lost 3 bases; unmatched junction nucleotides: 4. CDR3 length equals 16 residues. The germline gives CDR1 SGDLS, CDR2 YYNGEE. CDR3 residues: CASSVSGTGDTGELFF. CDR3 nucleotide sequence: TGTGCCAGCAGCGTTTCCGGGACAGGGGACACCGGGGAGCTGTTTTTT.

The chain joins TRBV25-1 to TRBJ1-2, with D possibly matching TRBD1 (5 bases). CDR3 length equals 13 residues. V dropped 5 bases and J dropped 3 bases, with 10 bases sitting between them. Germline lookup yields CDR1 MGHDK and CDR2 SYGVNS. CDR3 loop: CASSYTGDYGYTF. Written as DNA, the CDR3 is TGTGCCAGCAGTTATACAGGAGACTATGGCTACACCTTC.

This clone has a handful of counts. V gene TRBV2 combines with J gene TRBJ1-4; 7 nucleotides line up with TRBD1. Looked up from germline, CDR1 is SNHLY and CDR2 is FYNNEI. The CDR3 has 17 residues. The V segment lost 10 bases and the J segment 4 bases; nucleotides outside the gene matches: 18. The CDR3 region has the DNA TGTGCCACTAAACCACGGGATACCGGGACAGTTAATGAAAAACTGTTTTTT. Its protein product is CATKPRDTGTVNEKLFF.

DNA of the CDR3: TGCGCCAGCAGTCCGGGACTAGCGGGAGACCCAGGGGAGCTGTTTTTT. Amino acid sequence: CASSPGLAGDPGELFF. The gene calls are TRBV5-1 and TRBJ2-2; TRBD2 matches 14 bases. This CDR3 contains 16 residues. Germline V gives CDR1 SGHRS, CDR2 YFSETQ. The ends lost 5 bases at V and 8 bases at J; junction bases unmatched: 8.

The chain uses TRBV2 and TRBJ2-1, with a tentative D call TRBD1 (6 bases). There are 18 residues in the CDR3. Germline loops: CDR1 SNHLY, CDR2 FYNNEI. V was trimmed by 3 bases and J by 8 bases, leaving 26 bases between them. CDR3 coding DNA: TGTGCCAGCAGTGATGGGGGCTACTCCCATGGTGGTATGGATGAGCAGTTCTTC. Translated: CASSDGGYSHGGMDEQFF. The variable domain in full, completed from reference TRBV2 and TRBJ2-1, reads EPEVTQTPSHQVTQMGQEVILRCVPISNHLYFYWYRQILGQKVEFLVSFYNNEISEKSEIFDDQFSVERPDGSNFTLKIRSTKLEDSAMYFCASSDGGYSHGGMDEQFFGPGTRLTVL.

This sequence joins TRBV6-5 and TRBJ1-2; D is possibly TRBD1 (6 bases). CDR1 is MNHEY and CDR2 is SVGAGI in the germline V gene. The CDR3 loop spans 12 amino acids. V lost 6 bases and J 6 bases, leaving 11 bases between the germline ends. The CDR3 region is CASSLQGNGYTF. CDR3 DNA: TGTGCCAGCAGCCTTCAGGGGAATGGCTACACCTTC.

This clone has a handful of counts. The chain joins TRBV19 to TRBJ2-3, with 8 bases aligning to TRBD1. With V trimmed by 1 base and J by 5 bases, 2 bases remained unmatched. Germline loops: CDR1 LNHDA, CDR2 SQIVND (reference sequence). CDR3 length equals 14 residues. Written as DNA, the CDR3 is TGTGCCAGTAGTATAGGACAGGGGATAGATACGCAGTATTTT. Residues: CASSIGQGIDTQYF.

The V and J genes are TRBV30 and TRBJ1-2, with no clear D. Trimming cost V 1 base and J 0 bases, with 15 bases left between them. The CDR3 runs to 16 residues. Germline V gives CDR1 GTSNPN, CDR2 SVGIG (reference sequence). In nucleotides, the CDR3 is TGTGCCTGGAGTGCCATGTGGCAGCGAACTAACTATGGCTACACCTTC. Its translation: CAWSAMWQRTNYGYTF.

This clone has only one observation. This rearrangement joins TRBV6-1 to TRBJ1-2, with D perhaps TRBD1 (5 bases). CDR1 and CDR2 (germline): MNHNS, SASEGT. The CDR3 extends over 17 amino acids. Trimming took off 3 bases at V and 0 bases at J, with 17 bases between the two ends. This CDR3 is CASSDIFYGGANYGYTF. The CDR3 DNA reads as TGTGCCAGCAGTGATATCTTTTACGGGGGAGCTAACTATGGCTACACCTTC.

The rearrangement links TRBV7-9 to TRBJ1-1; TRBD1 matches at 10 bases. The ends lost 3 bases at V and 4 bases at J; junction bases unmatched: 5. CDR1 is SEHNR, CDR2 FQNEAQ, per germline (reference sequence). This CDR3 region has 15 residues. The CDR3 DNA is TGTGCCAGCAGCTTTCCCGGACAGGGGGGCACTGAAGCTTTCTTT. Translation: CASSFPGQGGTEAFF.

The rearrangement links TRBV4-2 to TRBJ2-1; TRBD1 matches at 7 bases. The germline V gene encodes CDR1 LGHNA and CDR2 YNFKEQ. The ends lost 7 bases at V and 4 bases at J; junction bases unmatched: 13. This CDR3 has 16 amino acids. CDR3 sequence reads: CASNPSLWDSYNEQFF. The CDR3 DNA is TGTGCCAGCAACCCATCCCTTTGGGACAGTTACAATGAGCAGTTCTTC.

This clone was seen only once. CDR3 nucleotides: TGTGCCAGCAGCCCCCGGGTCTACAATGAGCAGTTCTTC. Translation: CASSPRVYNEQFF. This sequence joins TRBV9 and TRBJ2-1; D is unclear. The V end lost 4 bases, the J end lost 3 bases, and 8 bases lay between the germline ends. The CDR3 loop spans 13 amino acids. Per the germline V gene, CDR1 is SGDLS and CDR2 is YYNGEE.

The genes are TRBV7-9 and TRBJ2-7; maybe TRBD1 (5 bases). V was pared by 1 base and J by 7 bases, with 11 bases between. Looked up from germline, CDR1 is SEHNR and CDR2 is FQNEAQ (reference sequence). This CDR3 comprises 13 residues. The CDR3 bases are TGTGCCAGCAGCTTAGGCCTGGGGCTGGAGCAGTACTTC. It is translated as CASSLGLGLEQYF.

The chain recombines TRBV6-1 with TRBJ1-1, with no clear D. The germline CDR1 and CDR2 sequences are MNHNS and SASEGT. The CDR3 is made up of 13 amino acids. Trimming removed 2 bases from V and 4 bases from J, with 8 bases in between. CDR3 in DNA: TGTGCCAGCAGTGAATTCCCGGGCACTGAAGCTTTCTTT. Amino acid sequence: CASSEFPGTEAFF.

The genes are TRBV6-1 and TRBJ1-1; D gene unclear. This CDR3 region has 13 residues. The ends were cut back, 6 bases at V and 3 bases at J, with 11 bases in the middle. CDR1 is MNHNS and CDR2 is SASEGT in the germline V gene. CDR3 region: CASRSPGDTEAFF. CDR3 DNA: TGTGCCAGCAGGTCTCCGGGTGACACTGAAGCTTTCTTT.

The chain uses TRBV7-7 and TRBJ2-7, with 9 bases fitting TRBD1. The CDR3 spans 14 residues. Germline V gives CDR1 SSHAT, CDR2 FNYEAQ (reference sequence). The V gene end was trimmed by 5 bases and the J gene end by 7 bases; junction bases not matched to a gene: 9. The CDR3 is CASSSGDRVGEQYF. The CDR3 coding sequence is TGTGCCAGCAGCAGCGGGGACAGGGTAGGAGAGCAGTACTTC.

The J gene is TRBJ2-4, the V gene TRBV11-2; 8 positions agree with TRBD1. The CDR3 runs to 16 residues. With V trimmed by 6 bases and J by 1 base, 8 bases remained unmatched. Germline V gene lookup returns CDR1 SGHAT and CDR2 FQNNGV. The CDR3 bases are TGTGCCAGCAGACATGAGACAGGGGTTGCCAAAAACATTCAGTACTTC. This codes for CASRHETGVAKNIQYF.

The genes are TRBV27 and TRBJ2-2; a possible D gene is TRBD1 (5 bases). Trimming left V 5 bases short and J 0 bases short, with 13 bases between. CDR1 MNHEY and CDR2 SMNVEV come from the germline V gene (reference sequence). The CDR3 is made up of 16 amino acids. Here the CDR3 reads CASSPTELTNTGELFF. CDR3 in DNA: TGTGCCAGCAGTCCGACAGAGCTGACGAACACCGGGGAGCTGTTTTTT.

Here the CDR3 DNA reads TGTGCCAGCAGTTTTGTACAGGGACGCAATCAGCCCCAGCATTTT. Translated, it gives CASSFVQGRNQPQHF. This chain links TRBV28 with TRBJ1-5; a possible D gene is TRBD1 (6 bases). V was clipped by 3 bases and J by 2 bases, with 11 bases between them. Per germline, CDR1 MDHEN and CDR2 SYDVKM. The CDR3 spans 15 residues.

V is TRBV6-5 and J is TRBJ1-2; 10 nucleotides align to TRBD1. CDR1 MNHEY and CDR2 SVGAGI come from the germline V gene. The CDR3 consists of 15 residues. J was trimmed by 8 bases and V by 2 bases; bases with no gene match: 8. The CDR3 spells CASSYARQGARGYTF. Written as DNA, the CDR3 is TGTGCCAGCAGTTACGCGAGACAGGGGGCAAGGGGCTACACCTTC.

This clone was observed a handful of times. The rearrangement joins TRBV13 to TRBJ2-7; 14 positions agree with TRBD2. Per germline, CDR1 PRHDT and CDR2 FYEKMQ (reference sequence). The CDR3 consists of 16 residues. The V gene end was trimmed by 3 bases and the J gene end by 6 bases; junction bases not matched to a gene: 7. As DNA, the CDR3 is TGTGCCAGCAGCTTGCTAGGGACTAGCGGGAGTTCCGAGCAGTACTTC. Translated, it gives CASSLLGTSGSSEQYF.

This clone has more than one count but fewer than ten. The rearrangement joins TRBV6-6 to TRBJ1-1; 8 bases fit TRBD1. The CDR3 has 15 residues. The germline V gene encodes CDR1 MNHNY and CDR2 SVGAGI (reference sequence). J was trimmed by 1 base and V by 2 bases; bases with no gene match: 3. The chain's CDR3 is CASSYTGTGNTEAFF. Written as DNA, the CDR3 is TGTGCCAGCAGTTACACCGGGACAGGGAACACTGAAGCTTTCTTT.

This clone occurred once. The rearrangement uses TRBV11-3 and TRBJ2-5; 8 positions agree with TRBD2. The V and J ends lost 1 base and 5 bases, in that order; junction bases with no gene match: 9. From germline, CDR1 is SGHNT and CDR2 YENEEA. CDR3 length: 16 residues. The CDR3 nucleotides are TGTGCCAGCAGCTTAGGGTCCCATAGCGGGACGGAGACCCAGTACTTC. Translated, it gives CASSLGSHSGTETQYF.

V gene TRBV28 combines with J gene TRBJ2-5; TRBD2 might be the D (5 bases). CDR3 length: 15 residues. V was shortened by 5 bases and J by 2 bases, with 15 bases between the two germline ends. CDR1 is MDHEN and CDR2 is SYDVKM in the germline V gene. CDR3 in amino acids: CASSGWELRQETQYF. The CDR3 coding sequence is TGTGCCAGCAGTGGATGGGAGTTGAGGCAAGAGACCCAGTACTTC.

The V gene is TRBV11-2, the J gene TRBJ2-7, with 7 bases matching TRBD1. There are 16 residues in the CDR3. Trimming at V came to 1 base and at J to 0 bases, leaving 6 bases not matched to a gene. Per the germline V gene, CDR1 is SGHAT and CDR2 is FQNNGV. CDR3 sequence (DNA): TGTGCCAGCAGCTTAGCTTTACAGGGGTCCTCCTACGAGCAGTACTTC. Protein: CASSLALQGSSYEQYF.

V usage is TRBV7-2 and J usage is TRBJ2-5; perhaps TRBD1 as D (7 bases). V gave up 5 bases and J gave up 2 bases, with 15 bases separating them. Germline V lookup: CDR1 SGHTA, CDR2 FQGNSA. The CDR3 spans 15 residues. CDR3 coding DNA: TGTGCCAGCAGCCCAGGGGGGACGCCGCAAGAGACCCAGTACTTC. It yields the protein CASSPGGTPQETQYF.

This chain links TRBV9 with TRBJ1-2, with 7 bases fitting TRBD1. Germline trimming cut 0 bases from V and 2 bases from J; bases unmatched to any gene: 4. This CDR3 has 15 residues. From germline, CDR1 is SGDLS and CDR2 YYNGEE. CDR3 residues: CASSVGGTENYGYTF. CDR3 in DNA: TGTGCCAGCAGCGTAGGAGGGACAGAGAACTATGGCTACACCTTC.

This clone was seen only once. V usage is TRBV6-4 and J usage is TRBJ2-3, with D perhaps TRBD2 (5 bases). CDR3 length equals 14 residues. Germline assignment: CDR1 MRHNA and CDR2 SNTAGT. Trimming left V 0 bases short and J 5 bases short, with 9 bases between. The CDR3 coding sequence is TGTGCCAGCAGTGACTCGCCGGGGAGAGATACGCAGTATTTT. Its protein product is CASSDSPGRDTQYF.